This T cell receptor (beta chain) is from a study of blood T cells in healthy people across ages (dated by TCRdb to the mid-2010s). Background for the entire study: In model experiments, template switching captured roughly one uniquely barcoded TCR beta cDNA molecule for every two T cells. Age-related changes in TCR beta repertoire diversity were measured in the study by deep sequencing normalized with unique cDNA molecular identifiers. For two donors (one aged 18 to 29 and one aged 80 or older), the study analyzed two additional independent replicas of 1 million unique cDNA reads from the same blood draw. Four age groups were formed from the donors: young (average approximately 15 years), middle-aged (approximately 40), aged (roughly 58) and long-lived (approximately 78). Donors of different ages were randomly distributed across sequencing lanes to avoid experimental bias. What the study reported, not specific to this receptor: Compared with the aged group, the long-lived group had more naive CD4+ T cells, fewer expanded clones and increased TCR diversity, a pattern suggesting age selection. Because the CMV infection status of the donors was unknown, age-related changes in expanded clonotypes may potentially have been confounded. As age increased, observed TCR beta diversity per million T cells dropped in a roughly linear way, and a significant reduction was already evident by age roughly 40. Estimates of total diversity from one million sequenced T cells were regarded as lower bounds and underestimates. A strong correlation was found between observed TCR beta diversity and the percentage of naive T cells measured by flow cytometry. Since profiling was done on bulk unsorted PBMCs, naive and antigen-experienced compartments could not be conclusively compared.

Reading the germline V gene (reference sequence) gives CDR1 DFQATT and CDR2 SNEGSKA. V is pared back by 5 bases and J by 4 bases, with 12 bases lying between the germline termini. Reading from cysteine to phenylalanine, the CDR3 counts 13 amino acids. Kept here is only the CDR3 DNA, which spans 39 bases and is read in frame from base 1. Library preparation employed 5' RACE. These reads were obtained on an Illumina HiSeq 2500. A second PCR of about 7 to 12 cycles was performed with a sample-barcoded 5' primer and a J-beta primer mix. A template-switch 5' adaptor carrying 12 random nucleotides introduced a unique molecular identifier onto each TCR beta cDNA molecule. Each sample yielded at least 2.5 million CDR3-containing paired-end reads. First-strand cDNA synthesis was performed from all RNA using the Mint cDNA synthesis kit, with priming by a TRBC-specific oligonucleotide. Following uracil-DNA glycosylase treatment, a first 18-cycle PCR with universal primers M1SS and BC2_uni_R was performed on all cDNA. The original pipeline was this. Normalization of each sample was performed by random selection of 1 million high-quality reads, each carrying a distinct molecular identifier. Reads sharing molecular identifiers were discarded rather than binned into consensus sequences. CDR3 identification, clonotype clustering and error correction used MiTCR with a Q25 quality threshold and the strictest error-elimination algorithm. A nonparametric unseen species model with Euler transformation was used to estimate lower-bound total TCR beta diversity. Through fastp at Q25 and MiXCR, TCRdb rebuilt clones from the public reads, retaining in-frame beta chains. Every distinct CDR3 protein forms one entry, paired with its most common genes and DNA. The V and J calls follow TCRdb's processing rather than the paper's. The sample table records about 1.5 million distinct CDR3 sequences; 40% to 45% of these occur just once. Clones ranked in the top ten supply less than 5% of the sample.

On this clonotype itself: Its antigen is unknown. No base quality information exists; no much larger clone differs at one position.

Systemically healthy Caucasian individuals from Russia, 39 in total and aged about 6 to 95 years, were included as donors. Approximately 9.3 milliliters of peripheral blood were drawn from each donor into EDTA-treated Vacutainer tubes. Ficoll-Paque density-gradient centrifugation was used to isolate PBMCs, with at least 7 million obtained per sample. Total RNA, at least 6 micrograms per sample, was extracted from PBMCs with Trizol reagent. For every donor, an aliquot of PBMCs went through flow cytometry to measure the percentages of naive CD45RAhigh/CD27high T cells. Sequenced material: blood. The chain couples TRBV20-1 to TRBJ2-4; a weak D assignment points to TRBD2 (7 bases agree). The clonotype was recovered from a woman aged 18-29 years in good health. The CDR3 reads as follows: CSAFRGAKNIQYF. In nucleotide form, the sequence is TGCAGTGCTTTCCGGGGGGCGAAAAACATTCAGTACTTC.